Presented here are 29 T cell receptor beta chains from one specimen sequenced in a study of blood T cell repertoires in COVID-19. Libraries were prepared by immunoSEQ multiplex PCR; TCRdb keeps only in-frame clonotypes and omits some of them. This table holds 250,000 or so clones, around 87% found once. Material for sequencing was peripheral blood. The receptor source for this set is a woman aged 55 to 70 with COVID-19, enrolled during active disease.

The chain joins TRBV12-3 or TRBV12-4 to TRBJ2-7; the D gene is possibly TRBD1 (5 bases). The CDR3 covers 13 residues. Between the trimmed V and J ends, which lost 3 bases and 6 bases, there was a span of 12 bases. The CDR3 protein is CASSLVRQGEQYF. The CDR3 region has the DNA TGTGCCAGCAGTTTGGTTCGGCAGGGCGAGCAGTACTTC.

The gene calls are TRBV7-9 and TRBJ2-3, with D possibly being TRBD2 (6 bases). Between the trimmed V and J ends, which lost 3 bases and 4 bases, there was a span of 11 bases. Germline-derived CDR1 and CDR2 are SEHNR and FQNEAQ (reference sequence). There are 14 residues in the CDR3. This CDR3 reads CASSLMRGADTQYF. CDR3 nucleotides: TGTGCCAGCAGCTTGATGCGGGGTGCAGATACGCAGTATTTT.

The genes are TRBV7-3 and TRBJ1-3; D gene uncertain. The CDR3 length is 16 residues. Germline loops: CDR1 SGHTA, CDR2 FQGTGA. V was cut by 1 base and J by 0 bases, with 10 bases left in between. The CDR3 DNA sequence: TGTGCCAGCAGCTTAAGTGGGCCGAGCTCTGGAAACACCATATATTTT. It encodes CASSLSGPSSGNTIYF.

The rearrangement uses TRBV5-4 and TRBJ1-2, with D possibly being TRBD1 (5 bases). Germline values: CDR1 SGHNT, CDR2 YYREEE (reference sequence). V was pared by 0 bases and J by 7 bases, with 16 bases between. This CDR3 region has 15 residues. The CDR3 loop is CASSLATLRVRGYTF. The CDR3 DNA reads TGTGCCAGCAGCTTGGCCACCCTCAGGGTTCGTGGCTACACCTTC. Together with reference TRBV5-4 and TRBJ1-2, the CDR3 gives the full variable domain: ETGVTQSPTHLIKTRGQQVTLRCSSQSGHNTVSWYQQALGQGPQFIFQYYREEENGRGNFPPRFSGLQFPNYSSELNVNALELDDSALYLCASSLATLRVRGYTFGSGTRLTVV.

The V and J genes are TRBV9 and TRBJ1-4, with D possibly being TRBD1 (6 bases). The germline CDR1 and CDR2 sequences are SGDLS and YYNGEE. The CDR3 totals 13 residues. The germline V and J ends were trimmed by 3 bases and 8 bases, with 11 bases remaining between them. The CDR3 DNA is TGTGCCAGCAGCGCCTCCGGGACAGAAAAACTGTTTTTT. It yields the protein CASSASGTEKLFF.

The rearrangement joins TRBV5-1 to TRBJ2-2, with 10 nucleotides matching TRBD1. The CDR3 sequence is 16 residues long. Per the germline V gene, CDR1 is SGHRS and CDR2 is YFSETQ. The V and J ends lost 3 bases and 4 bases, in that order; junction bases with no gene match: 6. The CDR3: CASSSPGQGSTGELFF. In nucleotides, the CDR3 is TGCGCCAGCAGCTCACCGGGACAGGGGAGCACCGGGGAGCTGTTTTTT.

The chain carries TRBV9 and TRBJ2-1; TRBD1 matches 7 bases. CDR3 length: 15 residues. Unmatched junction bases numbered 8, after V lost 4 bases and J lost 4 bases. Germline CDR1 reads SGDLS; CDR2 reads YYNGEE. CDR3 loop: CASSHRTGQYNEQFF. DNA for the CDR3: TGTGCCAGCAGCCACCGGACAGGACAATACAATGAGCAGTTCTTC.

The V call is TRBV19, the J call TRBJ1-2, with 7 bases identical to TRBD1. V was pared by 5 bases and J by 3 bases, with 3 bases of the junction left unmatched. The germline CDR1 and CDR2 sequences are LNHDA and SQIVND (reference sequence). This CDR3 has 13 residues. This chain's CDR3 is CASSVGQHYGYTF. The CDR3 DNA reads TGTGCCAGTAGTGTGGGACAGCACTATGGCTACACCTTC.

This clone has just one count. This sequence joins TRBV6-6 and TRBJ1-1, with a possible D match to TRBD1 (5 bases). Germline V gene lookup returns CDR1 MNHNY and CDR2 SVGAGI (reference sequence). This CDR3 spans 12 amino acids. V lost 5 bases and J 7 bases, leaving 11 bases between the germline ends. The CDR3 region has the DNA TGTGCCAGCAGTAGACAGCCTGGTGAAGCTTTCTTT. This encodes CASSRQPGEAFF.

The V call is TRBV29-1, the J call TRBJ1-1; no reliable D call. V was cut by 4 bases and J by 7 bases, with 13 bases left in between. The CDR3 extends over 12 amino acids. The germline CDR1 and CDR2 sequences are SQVTM and ANQGSEA. CDR3 loop: CSVVRAEIEAFF. As DNA, the CDR3 is TGCAGCGTTGTGAGGGCAGAGATTGAAGCTTTCTTT.

This chain joins TRBV20-1 and TRBJ2-1; D is uncertain. The CDR3 contains 11 residues. Per germline, CDR1 DFQATT and CDR2 SNEGSKA (reference sequence). V was trimmed by 6 bases and J by 10 bases, leaving 13 bases between them. CDR3 loop: CSAKSMEEQFF. The CDR3 coding sequence is TGCAGTGCCAAGTCAATGGAGGAGCAGTTCTTC.

The rearrangement uses TRBV2 and TRBJ2-1; 10 bases match TRBD2. Germline CDR1 is SNHLY and CDR2 is FYNNEI. V lost 3 bases and J lost 2; bases outside the gene matches: 1. The CDR3 contains 15 residues. The CDR3: CASSELAGAYNEQFF. CDR3 bases: TGTGCCAGCAGTGAGCTAGCGGGGGCCTACAATGAGCAGTTCTTC.

The V and J genes are TRBV19 and TRBJ1-1; 7 bases are a match to TRBD1. The germline CDR1 and CDR2 sequences are LNHDA and SQIVND (reference sequence). The trim removed 4 bases at V and 5 bases at J, leaving 13 bases unmatched. CDR3 size: 16 residues. CDR3 sequence: CASSKRSGGIGTEAFF. As DNA, the CDR3 is TGTGCCAGTAGTAAAAGATCAGGGGGAATTGGGACTGAAGCTTTCTTT.

The V call is TRBV6-2 or TRBV6-3, the J call TRBJ2-7; 8 bases align to TRBD2. V was clipped by 5 bases and J by 7 bases; unmatched bases: 10. This CDR3 region has 14 residues. Germline V gives CDR1 MNHEY, CDR2 SVGEGT. CDR3 coding DNA: TGTGCCAGCAGTATACTAGCGGCTCCGGGTGAGCAGTACTTC. Residues: CASSILAAPGEQYF.

CDR3 sequence (DNA): TGTGCCAGCAGCTTACGGCCCCCCAGGGGCCGAGGCACTGAAGCTTTCTTT. Translation: CASSLRPPRGRGTEAFF. The chain recombines TRBV7-2 with TRBJ1-1; TRBD1 might be the D (6 bases). The CDR3 contains 17 residues. From germline, CDR1 is SGHTA and CDR2 FQGNSA. Trimming took 2 bases from V and 4 from J, leaving 20 bases between them.

The rearrangement joins TRBV27 to TRBJ1-1, with a tentative D call TRBD1 (6 bases). CDR1 and CDR2 (germline): MNHEY, SMNVEV (reference sequence). V was shortened by 6 bases and J by 6 bases, with 14 bases between the two germline ends. CDR3 length: 13 residues. The CDR3 region has the DNA TGTGCCAGCAGCCTACGGGGGGCCGCTGAAGCTTTCTTT. Translated: CASSLRGAAEAFF.

The chain couples TRBV10-3 to TRBJ1-2; possible D gene TRBD1, 5 bases. The CDR3 is 17 amino acids. Trimming shortened V by 0 bases and J by 4 bases, and 18 bases separated the two germline ends. Germline loops: CDR1 ENHRY, CDR2 SYGVKD. CDR3 amino acids: CAISESLQAPPPYGYTF. The CDR3 nucleotides are TGTGCCATCAGTGAGTCTCTACAGGCCCCACCGCCCTATGGCTACACCTTC.

This chain joins TRBV27 and TRBJ2-7, with a weak D call TRBD1 (5 bases). CDR1 and CDR2 from the germline V gene are MNHEY and SMNVEV (reference sequence). This CDR3 has 14 amino acids. The V end was cut by 3 bases, the J end by 4 bases, with 13 bases between. The DNA for the CDR3 is TGTGCCAGCAGTTTGGGGCCTCGAGGTTACGAGCAGTACTTC. Protein sequence: CASSLGPRGYEQYF.

The J gene is TRBJ2-3, the V gene TRBV5-8, with 8 nucleotides matching TRBD1. In germline, CDR1 is SGHTS, CDR2 YDEGEE. The CDR3 is made up of 15 amino acids. With 4 bases clipped from V and 4 bases from J, the junction kept 8 bases outside the gene matches. The CDR3: CASSRQGLTPDTQYF. In nucleotides, the CDR3 is TGTGCCAGCAGCAGACAGGGGTTGACCCCAGATACGCAGTATTTT.

This chain links TRBV19 with TRBJ1-2, with a weak D call TRBD1 (5 bases). CDR1 LNHDA and CDR2 SQIVND come from the germline V gene (reference sequence). The germline V and J ends were trimmed by 4 bases and 0 bases, with 12 bases remaining between them. This CDR3 region has 15 residues. CDR3 loop: CASSTTKTANYGYTF. The CDR3 DNA follows: TGTGCCAGTAGTACGACCAAGACAGCTAACTATGGCTACACCTTC.

V is TRBV6-6 and J is TRBJ2-1; the match to TRBD2 covers 10 bases. J gave up 6 bases and V 6 bases, and 8 bases lay outside the gene matches. Looked up from germline, CDR1 is MNHNY and CDR2 is SVGAGI (reference sequence). This CDR3 contains 15 residues. The CDR3 region has the DNA TGTGCCAGCAGACAGAGCGGGGGGGCCAGCAATGAGCAGTTCTTC. It yields the protein CASRQSGGASNEQFF.

The V call is TRBV29-1, the J call TRBJ1-4; weak D call: TRBD1 (5 bases). This CDR3 is built from 14 residues. CDR1 SQVTM and CDR2 ANQGSEA come from the germline V gene. The V end was cut by 4 bases, the J end by 2 bases, with 11 bases between. CDR3 in amino acids: CSVARGGTNEKLFF. As DNA, the CDR3 is TGCAGCGTTGCAAGGGGTGGTACTAATGAAAAACTGTTTTTT.

This clone was observed once. The CDR3 loop reads CASSSGGQPNEQFF. In nucleotides, the CDR3 is TGTGCCAGTAGTAGCGGGGGCCAACCTAATGAGCAGTTCTTC. The rearrangement joins TRBV19 to TRBJ2-1, with a tentative D call TRBD2 (7 bases). The CDR3 runs 14 residues. Germline values: CDR1 LNHDA, CDR2 SQIVND (reference sequence). Trimming took 4 bases from V and 7 from J, leaving 14 bases between them.

The genes are TRBV6-2 or TRBV6-3 and TRBJ2-3; 8 bases align to TRBD2. V lost 6 bases, J lost 1 base, and 6 bases stayed unmatched. The germline CDR1 and CDR2 sequences are MNHEY and SVGEGT. CDR3 length: 15 amino acids. The CDR3 protein is CASSLRREGTDTQYF. The CDR3 region has the DNA TGTGCCAGCAGCCTCAGGCGGGAGGGCACAGATACGCAGTATTTT.

This clone was counted a single time. The V and J genes are TRBV3-1 (or the pseudogene TRBV3-2) and TRBJ1-2; 9 bases map to TRBD1. Germline lookup yields CDR1 LGHDT and CDR2 YNNKEL (reference sequence). V trimming: 3 bases; J trimming: 8 bases; junction bases outside the gene matches: 19. The CDR3 spans 18 residues. CDR3 in amino acids: CASSHTPSSGTGLPGYTF. CDR3 bases: TGTGCCAGCAGCCACACACCCAGTTCCGGGACAGGGCTTCCGGGCTACACCTTC.

This rearrangement joins TRBV6-6 to TRBJ1-5; unclear D gene. The V gene's germline CDR1 is MNHNY and CDR2 SVGAGI (reference sequence). This CDR3 comprises 16 residues. Trimming stripped 4 bases from V and 7 bases from J, with 20 bases between. The CDR3 loop reads CASSSFGILSGQPQHF. In nucleotides, the CDR3 is TGTGCCAGCAGTTCTTTTGGTATACTGTCGGGACAGCCCCAGCATTTT.

The rearrangement joins TRBV11-2 to TRBJ2-7; TRBD1 matches 8 bases. V was clipped by 4 bases and J by 0 bases; unmatched bases: 8. The CDR3 totals 16 residues. Per the germline V gene, CDR1 is SGHAT and CDR2 is FQNNGV. DNA for the CDR3: TGTGCCAGCAGCTCAATTCGGGACAGGCCCTCCTACGAGCAGTACTTC. Its translation: CASSSIRDRPSYEQYF.

This clone was counted a few times. The chain uses TRBV25-1 and TRBJ2-5; TRBD1 matches 9 bases. J lost 3 bases, V lost 8 bases, and 1 base had no gene match. Germline V gene sequence: CDR1 MGHDK, CDR2 SYGVNS. The CDR3 loop spans 12 amino acids. The CDR3 coding sequence is TGTGCCAGCGGGGACAGGGAAGAGACCCAGTACTTC. It yields the protein CASGDREETQYF.

This clone occurred a few times. The genes are TRBV5-4 and TRBJ1-3; D remains ambiguous. In germline, CDR1 is SGHNT, CDR2 YYREEE (reference sequence). CDR3 length equals 15 residues. Trimming cost V 4 bases and J 0 bases, with 11 bases left between them. The DNA of the CDR3 is TGTGCCAGCAGCCCCGGGTCTCTCTCTGGAAACACCATATATTTT. The encoded protein is CASSPGSLSGNTIYF. The variable domain in full, with the rest retrieved from reference TRBV5-4 and TRBJ1-3, is ETGVTQSPTHLIKTRGQQVTLRCSSQSGHNTVSWYQQALGQGPQFIFQYYREEENGRGNFPPRFSGLQFPNYSSELNVNALELDDSALYLCASSPGSLSGNTIYFGEGSWLTVV.